Presented here are 8 T cell receptor beta chains from one specimen sequenced in a study of blood T cells in healthy people across ages. Then a second PCR, running roughly 7 to 12 cycles, was carried out with a sample-barcoded 5' primer and a J-beta primer mix. Via MiXCR, TCRdb re-called the 5' RACE reads, giving one row per CDR3 protein. The sample has about a million distinct CDR3 sequences, around two fifths seen once; the top ten hold under 15%. Sequencing was performed on blood. These TCRs come from a man aged 18 to 29 in good health.

This rearrangement joins TRBV20-1 to TRBJ1-6; TRBD1 agrees at 10 bases. Germline V gene lookup returns CDR1 DFQATT and CDR2 SNEGSKA (reference sequence). The CDR3 runs 17 residues. Germline trimming cut 0 bases from V and 2 bases from J; bases unmatched to any gene: 4. This CDR3 reads CSARERDRGPYNSPLHF. The CDR3 DNA sequence: TGCAGTGCTAGAGAGCGGGACAGGGGTCCCTATAATTCACCCCTCCACTTT.

The rearrangement joins TRBV4-1 to TRBJ1-5; 11 nucleotides agree with TRBD1. Unmatched junction bases numbered 9, after V lost 4 bases and J lost 4 bases. CDR1 is MGHRA, CDR2 YSYEKL, per germline. The CDR3 contains 17 residues. The chain's CDR3 is CASSPGQGELGNQPQHF. CDR3 in DNA: TGCGCCAGCAGCCCGGGACAGGGGGAGCTTGGGAATCAGCCCCAGCATTTT.

The V call is TRBV4-3, the J call TRBJ1-1; D is unclear. The germline V gene encodes CDR1 LGHNA and CDR2 YSLEER. The CDR3 has 15 amino acids. With 0 bases removed from V and 2 bases from J, the gap between germline ends came to 10 bases. The CDR3 DNA sequence: TGCGCCAGCAGCCAAGATCACGGAGTCAACACTGAAGCTTTCTTT. Translated: CASSQDHGVNTEAFF.

This clonotype was counted only a few times. The V call is TRBV12-3 or TRBV12-4, the J call TRBJ2-5; D not resolved. The CDR3 spans 14 residues. V lost 3 bases and J lost 3, with 11 bases in between. In DNA, the CDR3 is TGTGCCAGCAGTTTTGAGAGGTCCAAAGAGACCCAGTACTTC. It yields the protein CASSFERSKETQYF.

CDR3 bases: TGTGCCAGCAGCCAATACCGGAACAATGAGCAGTACTTC. Translated: CASSQYRNNEQYF. The chain is built from TRBV14 and TRBJ2-7; no clear D. V lost 2 bases to trimming and J lost 7 bases, with 12 bases between them. The CDR3 has 13 residues. Germline CDR1 SGHDN, CDR2 FVKESK.

The chain joins TRBV7-2 to TRBJ1-1; D is ambiguous. From germline, CDR1 is SGHTA and CDR2 FQGNSA. There are 13 residues in the CDR3. V shed 8 bases and J shed 0 bases, with 10 bases lying between them. The CDR3 spells CASYEIMNTEAFF. In DNA, the CDR3 is TGTGCCAGCTATGAGATTATGAACACTGAAGCTTTCTTT.

J is TRBJ1-2 and V is TRBV24-1; a weak D match, TRBD1 (6 bases). Deletions cut 3 bases from V and 8 bases from J, with 15 bases between. Germline CDR1 is KGHDR and CDR2 is SFDVKD. The CDR3 is 14 amino acids. DNA for the CDR3: TGTGCCACCAGTGATGGGCCGGGGGCAGGGGGCTACACCTTC. Translation gives CATSDGPGAGGYTF.

Only a few counts were recorded for this clonotype. The junction does not match germline at one end; this may be a read error. The rearrangement uses TRBV11-2 and TRBJ1-1, with unresolved D. The V gene's germline CDR1 is SGHAT and CDR2 FQNNGV. CDR3 length: 12 amino acids. CDR3 nucleotide sequence: TGTGCCAGCAGCTTAGATCTATCTGAGGCTTTCTTT. Amino acid sequence: CASSLDLSEAFF. Full variable domain (missing parts from reference TRBV11-2 and TRBJ1-1): EAGVAQSPRYKIIEKRQSVAFWCNPISGHATLYWYQQILGQGPKLLIQFQNNGVVDDSQLPKDRFSAERLKGVDSTLKIQPAKLEDSAVYLCASSLDLSEAFFGQGTRLTVV.